The sequence of this T cell receptor beta chain was determined in a study of cytomegalovirus exposure and HLA in healthy donors (dated by TCRdb to the late 2010s). Background for the entire study: An earlier analysis of approximately 640 of the donors reported approximately 300 Gb of sequence data and roughly 100 million unique TCR beta sequences from 190 million or so T cells. High-throughput TCR immunosequencing, statistical association of individual TCRs with disease status, and machine learning were combined to predict cytomegalovirus infection status. A later genetic analysis used genome-wide SNP genotypes for about three fifths of the 666 donors, treating that subset as a discovery cohort. Rather than drawing on any new phenotypic data, the later analysis identified candidate immune exposures from TCR beta sequences and the way those sequences occurred across donors. A later analysis re-examined previously published TCR beta repertoires from several hundred donors and added high-resolution HLA genotyping to investigate patterns of TCR occurrence. Roughly five DR-DQ haplotypes were handled as single units for association and clustering because linkage in the cohort was strong. Among a few hundred genotyped donors of the cohort, an average of approximately 230,000 unique TCR beta nucleotide sequences were sequenced per donor, about a sixth of them non-productive. Of the roughly 410 genotyped donors, 81% were placed in the genetic ancestry cluster associated with self-reported Caucasian donors. In addition to the first cohort of 666 subjects, a separate validation cohort of approximately 130 different subjects was used. All discovery cohort repertoires had been generated using a single sequencing platform. An early release that covered roughly 600 HLA-typed donors contained approximately 300 gigabases of sequencing data and 85 million to 100 million unique TCR sequences. Alongside the repertoire data, information on donor age, sex, ethnicity and CMV serostatus was compiled. The study aimed to test whether signatures of past pathogen exposure could be identified by cataloging public T cell receptors. HLA typing included class I and class II loci at four-digit resolution. The number of donors typed differed by locus, with roughly 629-640 for A, B, C, DRB1 and DQB1, more than 500 for DQA1, 606 for DPA1, and around 430 for DPB1. An earlier analysis of fewer than 750 of the donors used high-throughput TCR beta sequencing to judge whether each TCR beta V gene segment behaved as functional or pseudogenic. The study used immunosequencing to profile the T cell repertoires of approximately 640 subjects and linked those repertoires to cytomegalovirus serostatus. What the study reported, not specific to this receptor: The study gave a list of some 150 TCR beta chains associated with cytomegalovirus. Compared with equally common non-associated chains, HLA-associated TCR beta chains in a later analysis were more clonally expanded and had lower generation probabilities. In a later analysis, several top co-occurrence clusters were reported to appear linked to parvovirus B19, influenza, CMV and Epstein-Barr virus. Some IMGT-functional V segments, including TRBV6-2 and TRBV6-3, could not be distinguished by the 87-base-pair reads and were therefore excluded. The authors suggested that the approach could potentially be extended to other disease states and immunological phenotypes. Linkage disequilibrium might explain the correlated functional status among segregating V segments, but an unknown experimental factor could not be ruled out. A group of highly shared sequence variants was considered likely to be a technical artifact of the sequencing pipeline. Only TCR beta chains were sequenced in this cohort, and the absence of alpha or paired-chain data limited detectable features. Immune exposure information for the cohort was limited to CMV serostatus. Because HLA typing was missing for some donors at each locus, association tests included only the typed subset. A further reported finding was that TCR beta sequences accurately predicted the HLA-A and HLA-B alleles for most subjects in the first cohort. A later analysis found that TCR association rates varied across HLA loci, with DRB1 alleles showing the most associated TCRs and HLA-C alleles the fewest. An association between a missense DCLRE1C variant and V-gene and J-gene trimming of TCR beta chains was found in a later genetic analysis and replicated in an independent cohort. A later analysis associated approximately 17,000 TCR beta sequences with specific HLA alleles at a false discovery rate of 0.05. Most TCR sequences were seen in very few donors, while some public TCRs were found in many individuals. In an earlier analysis of 587 of the donors, most TCR beta V segments appeared in productive rearrangements about 87% or about 30% of the time, broadly matching IMGT annotations. The classifier was reported to diagnose cytomegalovirus status with high specificity and sensitivity in both the original and validation cohorts. Sequencing depth was assumed to be roughly uniform across donors in the presence/absence analyses, though that assumption may not hold. Assigning TCR associations to individual alleles was difficult when HLA alleles, especially DR and DQ, strongly co-occurred. A later genetic analysis reported fewer N-insertions in productive TCRs among donors in an Asian-associated ancestry cluster than the roughly 650-donor mean. Most CMV-associated TCR beta chains appeared to be HLA-restricted in a later analysis, and the HLA associations seemed to be driven largely by CMV exposure. In vitro tests confirmed that a few of the cytomegalovirus-associated TCR beta chains recognize cytomegalovirus antigens. Because counts were too low, about 18 rarely observed V segments, including chromosome 9 orphons, were excluded from the earlier analysis of some 540 of the donors.

The library was generated by the immunoSEQ multiplex PCR assay. For the multiplex PCR, a mixture combining 60 forward primers for TCR Vbeta segments and 13 reverse primers for TCR Jbeta segments was used. Amplification of the CDR3 region of rearranged TCR beta genes was performed with a multiplex PCR assay on genomic DNA. The amplified TCR beta libraries were sequenced on the Illumina HiSeq System as 87-base-pair reads. Per the source publication's procedure: Across the 500 to 750 repertoires, a later analysis counted roughly 77 million unique TCR beta chains, around 11 million of which were shared by at least two donors. To remove PCR and sequencing errors, raw reads were error-corrected and collapsed into unique sequences using a nearest-neighbor algorithm that merged closely related sequences. Alignment of CDR3 sequences to IMGT reference sequences was used to assign V, D and J gene segments. For a sequence to be retained, a match of at least six nucleotides was required to both a V gene segment and a J gene segment. A rearrangement counted as productive if the CDR3 had no stop codons and remained in frame with V and J, and every other rearrangement counted as non-productive. Following IMGT convention, CDR3 was defined as the stretch from the second conserved V-encoded cysteine up to the conserved J-encoded phenylalanine. Sequences without an unambiguous match to a single V gene segment were excluded from the earlier analysis of almost 600 of the donors. An earlier analysis of a few hundred of the donors called V segments functional above 56.7% productive rearrangements and segregating when the between-donor standard deviation exceeded 5%. A statistical classification framework was developed to diagnose cytomegalovirus status using the catalog of TCR beta chain sequences. A later analysis assigned V and J genes by comparing TCR nucleotide sequences with IMGT/GENE-DB human TR gene sequences. The TCRdist pipeline was used in a later analysis to assign CDR3 sequences and most-parsimonious VDJ recombination scenarios. In a later analysis, each TCR beta chain was defined by its CDR3 amino acid sequence together with its V-gene family, and reads lacking a unique V-gene family were excluded. As a way to deal with suspected cross-contamination and a sequencing artifact, a later analysis dropped more than 500 nucleotide sequences that were highly shared and had low generation probability. For each public chain, a later analysis derived a clonal expansion index from normalized ranks of inferred template counts within each repertoire. A later analysis computed generation probabilities with a VDJ recombination model fitted to out-of-frame rearrangements, and checked the results against IGoR. A later analysis scored TCR-TCR, TCR-HLA and TCR-CMV co-occurrence with hypergeometric tests, applying a repertoire-size bias correction to TCR pairs. A later analysis estimated false discovery rates by permuting HLA or CMV assignments 20 times. In a later analysis, co-occurring TCRs were grouped using DBSCAN, with TCRdist sequence similarity added in when clustering inside HLA-allele-positive subsets. For co-occurrence clustering, repertoires with fewer than 30,000 or more than 120,000 public chains were excluded, along with about five repertoires with anomalous nucleotide sharing. What TCRdb holds here is the immuneACCESS table cut down to in-frame rearrangements. Part of the clones is not present; checked against another copy, under half of the missing clones reflect an unresolved V gene, and the others are unexplained. That table is the source of V, J and clone size, and D and trimming were worked out from the DNA. The sample profile shows roughly 150,000 clones; 81% of them were found once. Of the sample, 1.3% is held by the ten largest clones.

CDR1 and CDR2 (SGHNT, YYREEE) derive from the germline V gene (reference sequence). The CDR3 sequence holds 13 residues, the cysteine and phenylalanine included. Only CDR3 DNA is held: 39 bases, read in frame from base 1. Trimming at the junction amounts to 0 bases on V and 7 bases on J, and the germline ends lie 8 bases apart. Comments on this clone: This clone's antigen is unknown. No much larger clone exists at a distance of one base, and base qualities are not known.

In total, just over 650 healthy bone marrow donors made up the cohort. All cohort members were sampled while nominally healthy, although unrecorded immune exposures were likely present. The donor was CMV seropositive and belonged to the group of over 250 seropositive cohort members. A peripheral blood sample was collected from each donor, and TCR beta sequencing was performed on peripheral blood mononuclear cells. The Qiagen DNeasy Blood Extraction Kit was used to extract genomic DNA from the blood cell samples. This TCR was recovered from a man in his forties or fifties in good health and CMV-seropositive. The sequencing sample was made of PBMCs. Here the chain combines TRBV5-4 and TRBJ2-1, with the D gene uncertain. The CDR3 amino acid sequence is: CASSLVGLNEQFF. DNA sequence: TGTGCCAGCAGCTTGGTTGGCCTGAATGAGCAGTTCTTC.